The T cell receptor (beta chain) under discussion was sequenced for a study of blood T cell repertoires in COVID-19. Individuals drawn from some 25 US areas were about 18 to 90 years old. From germline, CDR1 is SNHLY and CDR2 FYNNEI. V lost 2 bases, J lost 6 bases, and 7 bases lay in between. The CDR3 consists of 13 residues. How the authors handled the data: Scientists estimated how many nucleated cells there were by amplifying reference gene primers. This table comes from immunoSEQ multiplex PCR, and its TCRdb copy is limited to in-frame clones, with some not included. V, J and clone size reflect that table, while D and trimming were determined from the DNA. This sample carries some 340,000 clones, roughly four fifths of them seen once, and the ten largest clones take approximately 5.4%.

The receptor was derived from a woman aged 45-65 years who had recovered from COVID-19. The sequenced sample was PBMCs or T cells enriched from blood (not recorded which). The V gene is TRBV2, the J gene TRBJ2-2; D unclear. CDR3 in amino acids: CASSESGAGELFF. Written as DNA, the CDR3 is TGTGCCAGCAGTGAATCAGGTGCCGGGGAGCTGTTTTTT.